This T cell receptor (beta chain) was recorded in a study of T cells in localized non-small cell lung cancer. Whole-study findings and limits: In adjacent lung appeared a median 57 of the top 100 tumor clones. Uninvolved neighboring lung showed the greatest T cell clonality, exceeding tumor.

In the case of this clone: Its antigen is not identified.

Produced via immunoSEQ multiplex PCR; TCRdb's table is partial and in-frame only. The top ten clones hold around 2.9% of a sample with roughly 40,000 clones, 80% to 90% of them seen once. Germline CDR1 SNHLY, CDR2 FYNNEI. V shed 3 bases and J 4 bases; nucleotides not matched to a gene: 7. This CDR3 region has 16 residues. This clonotype originated in a woman aged 40-70 years with stage I lung adenocarcinoma. J is TRBJ2-7 and V is TRBV2; 12 bases map to TRBD2. The input for sequencing was peripheral blood, taken before any cancer treatment. CDR3 residues: CASSERLAGEAYEQYF. Written as DNA, the CDR3 is TGTGCCAGCAGTGAGAGACTAGCGGGAGAGGCATACGAGCAGTACTTC.